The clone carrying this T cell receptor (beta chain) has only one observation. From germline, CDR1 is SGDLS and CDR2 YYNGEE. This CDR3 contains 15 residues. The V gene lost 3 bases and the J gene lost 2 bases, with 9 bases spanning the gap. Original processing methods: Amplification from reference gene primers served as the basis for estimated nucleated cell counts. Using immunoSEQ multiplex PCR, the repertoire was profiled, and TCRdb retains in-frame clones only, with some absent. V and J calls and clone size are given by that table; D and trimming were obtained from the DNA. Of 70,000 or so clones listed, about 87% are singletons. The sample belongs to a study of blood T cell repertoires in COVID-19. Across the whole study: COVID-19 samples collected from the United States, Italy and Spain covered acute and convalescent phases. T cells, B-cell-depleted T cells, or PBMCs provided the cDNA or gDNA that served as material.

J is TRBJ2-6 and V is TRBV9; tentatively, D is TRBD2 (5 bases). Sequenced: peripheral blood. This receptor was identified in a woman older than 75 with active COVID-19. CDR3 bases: TGTGCCAGCAGCGCCGGACTCCCTGGGGCCAACGTCCTGACTTTC. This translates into CASSAGLPGANVLTF.